This TCR beta chain comes out of a study of cytomegalovirus exposure and HLA in healthy donors. Looking at the study overall: Roughly four fifths of 398 genotyped donors fell in the Caucasian-associated ancestry cluster. Regarding the study as a whole: CMV serostatus was the sole immune exposure data available.

The primer mix had 60 Vbeta and 13 Jbeta primers. Data came from immunoSEQ multiplex PCR; TCRdb stores just in-frame clones and leaves some out. Of some 150,000 clones in the sample, more than 70% were seen once. Worth noting for this clone: The antigen is undetermined.

Whereas donors were nominally healthy upon sampling, unrecorded immune exposures were probable. The V and J ends lost 3 bases and 6 bases, in that order; junction bases with no gene match: 12. Germline CDR1 KGHSH, CDR2 LQKENI. The CDR3 totals 17 residues. The receptor was isolated from a woman in her thirties or forties in good health and CMV-seronegative. The source material was PBMCs. The chain links TRBV18 to TRBJ2-1; TRBD2 matches 9 bases. The CDR3 reads CASSPKGAGGPFNEQFF. The CDR3, as DNA: TGTGCCAGCTCACCCAAAGGGGCGGGAGGGCCATTCAATGAGCAGTTCTTC.